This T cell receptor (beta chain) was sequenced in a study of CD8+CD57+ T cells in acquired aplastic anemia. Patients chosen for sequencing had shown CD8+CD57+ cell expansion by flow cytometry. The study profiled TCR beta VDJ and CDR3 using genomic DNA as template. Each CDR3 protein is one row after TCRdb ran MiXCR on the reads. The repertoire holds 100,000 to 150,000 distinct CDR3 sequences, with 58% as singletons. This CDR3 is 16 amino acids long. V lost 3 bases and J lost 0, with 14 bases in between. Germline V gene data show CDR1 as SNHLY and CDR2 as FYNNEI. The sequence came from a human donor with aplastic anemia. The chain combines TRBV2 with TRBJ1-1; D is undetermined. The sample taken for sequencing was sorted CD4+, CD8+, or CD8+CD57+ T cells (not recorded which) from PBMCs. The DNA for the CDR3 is TGTGCCAGCAGTGAGAGGACCGCAATTATGAACACTGAAGCTTTCTTT. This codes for CASSERTAIMNTEAFF.